Presented here are 32 T cell receptor beta chains from one specimen sequenced in a study of Ad26.COV2.S vaccination and SARS-CoV-2 variants. Specified treatment: approximately 18 received Ad26.COV2.S at low or high dose, single or two shots; 5 received placebo; per-sample allocation not given. The samples date from day 63 after the first vaccine or placebo injection. The method was immunoSEQ multiplex PCR; TCRdb's version includes in-frame clones alone and lacks a portion of them. The repertoire includes 430,000 or so clones, about 91% of them detected once, and 2.5% sits in the top ten. Sequenced material: peripheral blood, taken in a trial of Ad26.COV2.S vaccine versus placebo. The receptors shown here come from a person between 18 and 65 years old who received the Ad26.COV2.S COVID-19 vaccine or a placebo.

V and J are TRBV28 and TRBJ2-1; D call uncertain. Germline V CDR1 and CDR2: MDHEN, SYDVKM. Trimming removed 5 bases from V and 4 bases from J, with 6 bases in between. The CDR3 totals 12 residues. CDR3 amino acids: CASSNAYNEQFF. Here the CDR3 DNA reads TGTGCCAGCAGTAACGCTTACAATGAGCAGTTCTTC. Complete variable domain (other parts from reference TRBV28 and TRBJ2-1): DVKVTQSSRYLVKRTGEKVFLECVQDMDHENMFWYRQDPGLGLRLIYFSYDVKMKEKGDIPEGYSVSREKKERFSLILESASTNQTSMYLCASSNAYNEQFFGPGTRLTVL.

The rearrangement joins TRBV10-3 to TRBJ1-1; D call uncertain. V was trimmed by 8 bases and J by 2 bases, leaving 12 bases between them. CDR3 length: 13 residues. CDR1 ENHRY and CDR2 SYGVKD come from the germline V gene. CDR3 amino acids: CAIEPDPNTEAFF. The DNA for the CDR3 is TGTGCCATCGAACCGGACCCTAACACTGAAGCTTTCTTT.

The chain couples TRBV5-1 to TRBJ2-7, with D tentatively TRBD1 (6 bases). This CDR3 has 14 residues. Trimming pared 3 bases from V and 2 bases from J, leaving 12 bases between. Germline lookup yields CDR1 SGHRS and CDR2 YFSETQ. CDR3 amino acids: CASSSTGPAYEQYF. The DNA for the CDR3 is TGCGCCAGCAGCTCGACAGGTCCGGCCTACGAGCAGTACTTC. Complete variable domain (other parts from reference TRBV5-1 and TRBJ2-7): KAGVTQTPRYLIKTRGQQVTLSCSPISGHRSVSWYQQTPGQGLQFLFEYFSETQRNKGNFPGRFSGRQFSNSRSEMNVSTLELGDSALYLCASSSTGPAYEQYFGPGTRLTVT.

This clone was found a few times. This chain connects TRBV10-3 to TRBJ1-5; unclear D gene. CDR3 length: 15 residues. V was clipped by 0 bases and J by 2 bases, with 8 bases between them. Germline lookup yields CDR1 ENHRY and CDR2 SYGVKD. In DNA, the CDR3 is TGTGCCATCAGTGAGTCGATTCAGCGCAATCAGCCCCAGCATTTT. Its protein product is CAISESIQRNQPQHF.

The chain links TRBV7-3 to TRBJ1-1; 7 bases match TRBD1. Germline CDR1 is SGHTA and CDR2 is FQGTGA. V dropped 4 bases and J dropped 4; count of bases not matched to a gene: 6. The CDR3 totals 14 residues. Written as DNA, the CDR3 is TGTGCCAGCAGCTCTAGGGGGCCGGGCACTGAAGCTTTCTTT. It specifies CASSSRGPGTEAFF. The variable domain in full, with the rest retrieved from reference TRBV7-3 and TRBJ1-1, is GAGVSQTPSNKVTEKGKYVELRCDPISGHTALYWYRQSLGQGPEFLIYFQGTGAADDSGLPNDRFFAVRPEGSVSTLKIQRTERGDSAVYLCASSSRGPGTEAFFGQGTRLTVV.

This chain connects TRBV5-1 to TRBJ2-6; a weak D match, TRBD1 (5 bases). Trimming took 1 base from V and 4 from J, leaving 9 bases between them. CDR1 and CDR2 (germline): SGHRS, YFSETQ. CDR3 length: 15 amino acids. CDR3 in amino acids: CASSLQGSGANVLTF. Written as DNA, the CDR3 is TGCGCCAGCAGCTTGCAGGGTTCCGGGGCCAACGTCCTGACTTTC.

Here the CDR3 reads CASSVRGSNEKLFF. Here the CDR3 DNA reads TGTGCCAGCAGCGTTCGGGGGTCGAATGAAAAACTGTTTTTT. This chain joins TRBV9 and TRBJ1-4; perhaps TRBD1 as D (5 bases). Germline values: CDR1 SGDLS, CDR2 YYNGEE. V lost 2 bases to trimming and J lost 5 bases, with 10 bases between them. This CDR3 contains 14 residues.

V usage is TRBV4-2 and J usage is TRBJ2-5; 7 bases align to TRBD2. V lost 5 bases and J lost 1; bases outside the gene matches: 7. CDR1 and CDR2 from the germline V gene are LGHNA and YNFKEQ. The CDR3 totals 15 residues. This chain's CDR3 is CASSGRGGGQETQYF. Here the CDR3 DNA reads TGTGCCAGCAGCGGAAGAGGCGGGGGCCAAGAGACCCAGTACTTC.

This chain connects TRBV6-5 to TRBJ2-5; D remains unclear. The V end lost 0 bases, the J end lost 5 bases, and 10 bases lay between the germline ends. The CDR3 is 14 residues long. Germline lookup yields CDR1 MNHEY and CDR2 SVGAGI. The CDR3 nucleotides read TGTGCCAGCAGTTACTCGTGGGCGAGGGAGACCCAGTACTTC. It translates to CASSYSWARETQYF.

The rearrangement joins TRBV29-1 to TRBJ2-5; the D gene is possibly TRBD1 (5 bases). CDR1 and CDR2 from the germline V gene are SQVTM and ANQGSEA. Trimming removed 4 bases from V and 6 bases from J, with 12 bases in between. This CDR3 contains 12 residues. CDR3 in DNA: TGCAGCGTTGGACAGTTTTTCAAGACCCAGTACTTC. As protein: CSVGQFFKTQYF.

The count of this clone is one. The chain links TRBV6-2 or TRBV6-3 to TRBJ1-3; D is ambiguous. Germline V gene lookup returns CDR1 MNHEY and CDR2 SVGEGT. The CDR3 length is 20 residues. Trimming shortened V by 4 bases and J by 0 bases, and 25 bases separated the two germline ends. The CDR3 reads CASSSPRIREVGSSGNTIYF. CDR3 DNA sequence: TGTGCCAGCAGTTCGCCACGTATACGGGAAGTGGGAAGCTCTGGAAACACCATATATTTT.

In nucleotides, the CDR3 is TGTGCCACCAGCAGAGACCCGTGGGCCCTAGGGACCACAGATACGCAGTATTTT. It codes for CATSRDPWALGTTDTQYF. The chain uses TRBV15 and TRBJ2-3; tentatively, D is TRBD1 or TRBD2 (5 bases each). Trimming removed 0 bases at V and 2 bases at J, with 18 bases between. This CDR3 region has 18 residues. CDR1 is LNHNV, CDR2 YYDKDF, per germline (reference sequence).

V is TRBV25-1 and J is TRBJ2-3; D gene uncertain. This CDR3 has 13 residues. Trimming took 5 bases from V and 4 from J, leaving 10 bases between them. The germline V gene has CDR1 MGHDK and CDR2 SYGVNS. The DNA of the CDR3 is TGTGCCAGCAGTCCCCCCGGCGCAGATACGCAGTATTTT. Amino acid sequence: CASSPPGADTQYF. Full variable domain (missing parts from reference TRBV25-1 and TRBJ2-3): EADIYQTPRYLVIGTGKKITLECSQTMGHDKMYWYQQDPGMELHLIHYSYGVNSTEKGDLSSESTVSRIRTEHFPLTLESARPSHTSQYLCASSPPGADTQYFGPGTRLTVL.

V is TRBV6-5 and J is TRBJ2-5, with a possible D match to TRBD1 (5 bases). The CDR3 spans 13 residues. Germline loops: CDR1 MNHEY, CDR2 SVGAGI. Trimming removed 8 bases at V and 4 bases at J, with 14 bases between. The CDR3 nucleotides are TGTGCCAGCGGTAAGGGGAAGAGAGAGACCCAGTACTTC. This sequence encodes CASGKGKRETQYF.

The chain is built from TRBV11-3 and TRBJ2-1; a weak D match, TRBD2 (6 bases). The CDR3 runs 15 residues. Germline assignment: CDR1 SGHNT and CDR2 YENEEA. V lost 4 bases to trimming and J lost 9 bases, with 19 bases between them. The CDR3 DNA is TGTGCCAGCAGCTCCAGGAGGGCCGGGGCGGGTGAGCAGTTCTTC. Encoded protein: CASSSRRAGAGEQFF.

This chain uses TRBV6-2 or TRBV6-3 with TRBJ2-5, with D possibly called TRBD1 or TRBD2 (5 bases each). In germline, CDR1 is MNHEY, CDR2 SVGEGT. V was pared by 5 bases and J by 5 bases, with 12 bases between. The CDR3 is 13 amino acids. The CDR3 nucleotides are TGTGCCAGCAGTGCTTGGGACGGGGAGACCCAGTACTTC. Protein: CASSAWDGETQYF.

The rearrangement uses TRBV5-8 and TRBJ1-5; D unclear. The CDR3 totals 12 residues. The V and J ends lost 0 bases and 11 bases respectively, with 9 bases between them. CDR1 and CDR2 from the germline V gene are SGHTS and YDEGEE. The CDR3 DNA sequence: TGTGCCAGCAGCTTGGGAGGGCCATCCCAGCATTTT. Protein product: CASSLGGPSQHF.

The chain recombines TRBV7-3 with TRBJ2-3, with TRBD2 matching over 9 bases. V shed 5 bases, J shed 5 bases, and the junction held 5 bases outside the gene matches. Germline V CDR1 and CDR2: SGHTA, FQGTGA. This CDR3 spans 14 amino acids. The CDR3 reads CASSVAGVGDTQYF. For the CDR3, the DNA is TGTGCCAGCAGCGTAGCGGGAGTTGGAGATACGCAGTATTTT. Filled out from reference TRBV7-3 and TRBJ2-3, the complete variable domain reads GAGVSQTPSNKVTEKGKYVELRCDPISGHTALYWYRQSLGQGPEFLIYFQGTGAADDSGLPNDRFFAVRPEGSVSTLKIQRTERGDSAVYLCASSVAGVGDTQYFGPGTRLTVL.

This chain's CDR3 is CASSYSLDRDNEKLFF. The CDR3, as DNA: TGTGCCAGCAGTTACTCCCTCGACAGGGATAATGAAAAACTGTTTTTT. The rearrangement joins TRBV6-5 to TRBJ1-4, with 7 positions matching TRBD1. Losses at the gene ends were 0 bases for V and 4 bases for J; bases not matched to a gene: 5. The CDR3 length is 16 residues. Germline CDR1 is MNHEY and CDR2 is SVGAGI.

This clone was picked up one time. The rearrangement uses TRBV9 and TRBJ2-1, with 9 nucleotides matching TRBD2. The germline V gene has CDR1 SGDLS and CDR2 YYNGEE. This CDR3 contains 16 residues. V was pared by 0 bases and J by 5 bases, with 6 bases of the junction left unmatched. Written as DNA, the CDR3 is TGTGCCAGCAGCGTAGGTCTAGCGGGAAAGGACAATGAGCAGTTCTTC. It translates to CASSVGLAGKDNEQFF.

This chain links TRBV12-3 or TRBV12-4 with TRBJ1-5, with a weak D call TRBD1 (5 bases). Trimming removed 6 bases at V and 5 bases at J, with 8 bases between. The CDR3 is 12 amino acids. CDR3 region: CASSPGDQPQHF. The CDR3 nucleotides are TGTGCCAGCAGCCCGGGGGATCAGCCCCAGCATTTT.

The V call is TRBV15, the J call TRBJ1-2; D remains ambiguous. This CDR3 contains 16 residues. Germline loops: CDR1 LNHNV, CDR2 YYDKDF (reference sequence). V lost 3 bases and J lost 0, with 14 bases in between. The CDR3, as DNA: TGTGCCACCAGCAGCCCTACTCCAGCGACTAACTATGGCTACACCTTC. It translates to CATSSPTPATNYGYTF.

V gene TRBV4-3 combines with J gene TRBJ2-1, with 13 bases that match TRBD2. Germline CDR1 reads LGHNA; CDR2 reads YSLEER. CDR3 length: 16 amino acids. V dropped 4 bases and J dropped 10; count of bases not matched to a gene: 10. The CDR3 sequence: CASSPGLAGARWEQFF. CDR3 nucleotide sequence: TGCGCCAGCAGCCCTGGACTAGCGGGGGCCCGTTGGGAGCAGTTCTTC.

Written as DNA, the CDR3 is TGTGCCAGCAGCATCGGGGACAGGGAATTGTTCGGGGAGCTGTTTTTT. Amino acid sequence: CASSIGDRELFGELFF. The chain employs TRBV7-6 and TRBJ2-2, with 9 bases identical to TRBD1. With 5 bases clipped from V and 7 bases from J, the junction kept 11 bases outside the gene matches. Germline V lookup: CDR1 SGHVS, CDR2 FNYEAQ. There are 16 residues in the CDR3.

About this clone itself: At one end the junction does not follow the germline gene, possibly because of a read error. This chain connects TRBV7-9 to TRBJ1-1; 7 nucleotides align to TRBD1. Germline values: CDR1 SEHNR, CDR2 FQNEAQ (reference sequence). The CDR3 has 12 residues. The CDR3 is CASSWTGPVSLF. The CDR3 DNA is TGTGCCAGCAGCTGGACAGGCCCGGTTAGTCTCTTT. The full variable domain, rest sourced from reference TRBV7-9 and TRBJ1-1, is DTGVSQNPRHKITKRGQNVTFRCDPISEHNRLYWYRQTLGQGPEFLTYFQNEAQLEKSRLLSDRFSAERPKGSFSTLEIQRTEQGDSAMYLCASSWTGPVSLFGQGTRLTVV.

The chain recombines TRBV15 with TRBJ1-2, with D possibly matching TRBD1 (5 bases). Germline V CDR1 and CDR2: LNHNV, YYDKDF (reference sequence). There are 13 residues in the CDR3. Trimming took 3 bases from V and 8 from J, leaving 13 bases between them. The CDR3 DNA sequence: TGTGCCACCAGCAGCGAAGGGGACGGGGGCTACACCTTC. Translation: CATSSEGDGGYTF.

CDR3 amino acids: CASSDRYGYTF. The CDR3 nucleotides read TGTGCCAGCTCCGACAGGTATGGCTACACCTTC. The chain has TRBV19 and TRBJ1-2, with a weak D call TRBD1 (6 bases). The germline gives CDR1 LNHDA, CDR2 SQIVND (reference sequence). This CDR3 is built from 11 residues. Trimming removed 9 bases at V and 5 bases at J, with 10 bases between.

The CDR3 coding sequence is TGCAGCGTTGAGGCAGTTGGCTACACCTTC. The encoded protein is CSVEAVGYTF. The chain employs TRBV29-1 and TRBJ1-2; no clear D. V dropped 3 bases and J dropped 7 bases, with 6 bases sitting between them. This CDR3 is built from 10 residues. The germline CDR1 and CDR2 sequences are SQVTM and ANQGSEA. The full variable domain, with the rest looked up from reference TRBV29-1 and TRBJ1-2, is SAVISQKPSRDICQRGTSLTIQCQVDSQVTMMFWYRQQPGQSLTLIATANQGSEATYESGFVIDKFPISRPNLTFSTLTVSNMSPEDSSIYLCSVEAVGYTFGSGTRLTVV.

The rearrangement uses TRBV29-1 and TRBJ2-1; TRBD2 might be the D (5 bases). Trimming cost V 3 bases and J 0 bases, with 9 bases left between them. The germline V gene encodes CDR1 SQVTM and CDR2 ANQGSEA. This CDR3 comprises 14 residues. Written as DNA, the CDR3 is TGCAGCGTTGATCGCGGGCTCTCCTACAATGAGCAGTTCTTC. Its protein is CSVDRGLSYNEQFF.

V gene TRBV6-5 combines with J gene TRBJ1-1; D not resolved. This CDR3 contains 14 residues. The V gene lost 7 bases and the J gene lost 1 base, with 13 bases spanning the gap. Germline assignment: CDR1 MNHEY and CDR2 SVGAGI. In DNA, the CDR3 is TGTGCCAGCACTAACTTAGTACCGAACACTGAAGCTTTCTTT. Protein sequence: CASTNLVPNTEAFF.

The chain carries TRBV6-5 and TRBJ2-7; D not certain. Germline loops: CDR1 MNHEY, CDR2 SVGAGI. Trimming removed 11 bases from V and 6 bases from J, with 20 bases in between. The CDR3 extends over 13 amino acids. DNA for the CDR3: TGTGCCGGCTCGGATTCCCGGAACGGCGAGCAGTACTTC. Translated, it gives CAGSDSRNGEQYF.

The gene calls are TRBV6-5 and TRBJ2-7, with 8 bases identical to TRBD2. V was pared by 5 bases and J by 7 bases, with 13 bases of the junction left unmatched. The CDR3 runs to 15 residues. Germline loops: CDR1 MNHEY, CDR2 SVGAGI. The CDR3 is CASSKAGGGSGEQYV. In DNA, the CDR3 is TGTGCCAGCAGTAAGGCGGGAGGCGGGTCTGGGGAGCAGTACGTC.